This TCR beta chain was sequenced in a study of cytomegalovirus exposure and HLA in healthy donors. Both 60 Vbeta primers and 13 Jbeta primers went into the PCR. Method: immunoSEQ multiplex PCR; TCRdb's copy keeps in-frame clones and lacks some. The table has 200,000 to 250,000 clones, about 81% seen once. With 4 bases clipped from V and 3 bases from J, the junction kept 8 bases outside the gene matches. The CDR3 consists of 15 residues. Germline CDR1 and CDR2: SGHNT and YYREEE (reference sequence). The sequencing input was PBMCs. The TCR sequence derives from a woman in her thirties or forties in good health and CMV-seronegative. The chain joins TRBV5-4 to TRBJ1-2, with 8 bases fitting TRBD1. This CDR3 reads CASSPGTGLDYGYTF. The CDR3 DNA is TGTGCCAGCAGCCCAGGGACAGGCCTCGACTATGGCTACACCTTC.